The clone carrying this TCR beta chain was seen many times. This specimen belongs to a study of CD8+CD57+ T cells in acquired aplastic anemia. Overall study context: An average of 3.2 ug of DNA was obtained from sorted CD4+ and CD8+ cells.

According to the study, genomic DNA was the template for TCR beta VDJ and CDR3 profiling. TCRdb fed the reads into MiXCR, producing one record per CDR3 protein. The table lists some 240,000 distinct CDR3 sequences, 30% to 35% of them singletons. The germline V gene encodes CDR1 MNHNS and CDR2 SASEGT. This CDR3 comprises 13 residues. Trimming took off 6 bases at V and 5 bases at J, with 10 bases between the two ends. This receptor was identified in a human donor in good health, serving as a control. The sample taken for sequencing was sorted CD4+, CD8+, or CD8+CD57+ T cells (not recorded which) from PBMCs. The genes are TRBV6-1 and TRBJ1-4; D is ambiguous. The CDR3 DNA reads as TGTGCCAGCAGCGTGACCTCGAATGAAAAACTGTTTTTT. It is translated as CASSVTSNEKLFF.